This TCR beta chain was observed in a study of blood T cell repertoires in COVID-19. Turning to the study itself: In each case, the material was cDNA or gDNA derived from T cells, B-cell-depleted T cells, or PBMCs.

In the authors' methods: It was from reference gene primer amplification that nucleated cell counts were estimated. Profiled with immunoSEQ multiplex PCR; TCRdb holds only in-frame clones, not every one. From that table come the V and J calls and clone size; the DNA was used to work out D and trimming. The sample carries about 99,000 clones, around 90% recorded once. V lost 5 bases, J lost 0 bases, and 14 bases lay in between. Germline V gene data show CDR1 as SGHAT and CDR2 as FQNNGV. This CDR3 has 15 amino acids. The sequence derives from a human donor in a cohort sampled during active COVID-19. The sequenced sample was peripheral blood. The genes are TRBV11-2 and TRBJ2-7; tentative D call: TRBD2 (5 bases). The CDR3 DNA sequence: TGTGCCAGCAGCCCCGGACTGACGAGCTCCTACGAGCAGTACTTC. Protein product: CASSPGLTSSYEQYF.